The T cell receptor (beta chain) described here comes from a study of T-cell memory formation after mild COVID-19. The V and J ends lost 0 bases and 2 bases, in that order; junction bases with no gene match: 7. Germline values: CDR1 DFQATT, CDR2 SNEGSKA (reference sequence). This CDR3 region has 15 residues. TCRdb used MiXCR to reprocess the 5' RACE reads, holding one entry per CDR3 protein. In the table there are about 140,000 distinct CDR3 sequences, around 15% of which are singletons. Sequenced: PBMCs or a T cell subset sorted from them (not recorded which). The chain couples TRBV20-1 to TRBJ2-7; 7 bases map to TRBD2. The source is an adult woman who had mild COVID-19 (a few samples of this study predate the infection). Cell type and time point are not known. As DNA, the CDR3 is TGCAGTGCTAGAGAGGTAGCGGGCCATACCTACGAGCAGTACTTC. Translation: CSAREVAGHTYEQYF.